A few counts support the clone carrying this T cell receptor (beta chain). Its antigen is as yet unknown. Time point in this sample: patch test 2, 6 weeks after DPC sensitization. Sample treatment: therapeutic diphenylcyclopropenone sensitization with weekly scalp DPC. This entry is derived from a study of human T cells and chemical hapten exposure. Looking at the study overall: Weekly scalp doses of diphenylcyclopropenone were given to patients during the roughly 25-week study. Patients were mainly female, each with alopecia areata, totalis or universalis. Whole-study findings and limits: Expanded TCRs created a significantly greater count of big CDR3 similarity clusters than controls did.

The authors' processing: Per-sample TCR counts ranged from roughly 20,000 to 700,000, median roughly 87,000. TCRdb itself ran the RACE reads through MiXCR, one entry per CDR3 protein. The V and J calls shown here were made by TCRdb, not taken from the authors' results. The table records 80,000 to 95,000 distinct CDR3 sequences, about 11% of them present only once. CDR1 KGHDR and CDR2 SFDVKD come from the germline V gene. The CDR3 runs to 13 residues. Trimming removed 3 bases from V and 6 bases from J, with 9 bases in between. The specimen comprised whole blood, sampled in connection with sensitization to the hapten diphenylcyclopropenone (DPC). The TCR was taken from a man aged 35 to 55 with alopecia areata. Some clones in this sample may be carry-over from other donors' samples. This chain links TRBV24-1 with TRBJ2-3; a possible D gene is TRBD1 (5 bases). CDR3 nucleotides: TGTGCCACCAGTGATAGGAACAGGGATACGCAGTATTTT. Translating it yields CATSDRNRDTQYF.